These 5 T cell receptor beta chains were all obtained from the same sample, sequenced in a study of T cells in Graves' hyperthyroidism and ophthalmopathy. RNA transcripts were the template for amplifying TCR beta CDR3 regions. During a first-round RT-PCR of the TCR CDR3, the HTBI primer set was used. TCRdb passed the multiplex PCR reads through MiXCR, listing each CDR3 protein once. The sample shows 690,000 or so distinct CDR3 sequences, about 17% of them seen only once. The sequenced sample consisted of blood. The receptors come from a woman in her 50s with Graves' hyperthyroidism that later progressed to Graves' ophthalmopathy.

This clonotype was found many times. The chain joins TRBV30 to TRBJ2-3; no firm D call. Germline CDR1 reads GTSNPN; CDR2 reads SVGIG (reference sequence). The CDR3 is 12 amino acids. Trimming removed 3 bases at V and 0 bases at J, with 4 bases between. CDR3 loop: CAWSGSTDTQYF. CDR3 nucleotides: TGTGCCTGGAGCGGTAGCACAGATACGCAGTATTTT. The variable domain in full, with the rest retrieved from reference TRBV30 and TRBJ2-3, is SQTIHQWPATLVQPVGSPLSLECTVEGTSNPNLYWYRQAAGRGLQLLFYSVGIGQISSEVPQNLSASRPQDRQFILSSKKLLLSDSGFYLCAWSGSTDTQYFGPGTRLTVL.

The chain joins TRBV3-1 to TRBJ1-5; no definite D call. This CDR3 spans 15 amino acids. CDR1 and CDR2 from the germline V gene are LGHDT and YNNKEL (reference sequence). Trimming took 4 bases from V and 2 from J, leaving 12 bases between them. As DNA, the CDR3 is TGTGCCAGCAGCCCCGATGGTGTGGGCAATCAGCCCCAGCATTTT. As protein: CASSPDGVGNQPQHF.

The gene calls are TRBV6-1 and TRBJ1-5; D is ambiguous. With 7 bases removed from V and 6 bases from J, the gap between germline ends came to 13 bases. Germline assignment: CDR1 MNHNS and CDR2 SASEGT. This CDR3 has 13 amino acids. CDR3 bases: TGTGCCAGCAATAAGGACCGGGGTCAGCCCCAGCATTTT. Protein: CASNKDRGQPQHF.

The chain joins TRBV4-1 to TRBJ1-1; D gene ambiguous. The CDR3 totals 16 residues. Germline CDR1 is MGHRA and CDR2 is YSYEKL. The V end was cut by 2 bases, the J end by 0 bases, with 13 bases between. DNA for the CDR3: TGCGCCAGCAGCCAACTTCGACAAAACTTGAACACTGAAGCTTTCTTT. Translation: CASSQLRQNLNTEAFF.

The rearrangement joins TRBV4-2 to TRBJ2-1; D is perhaps TRBD1 (6 bases). V lost 0 bases, J lost 2 bases, and 8 bases lay in between. The CDR3 has 15 amino acids. Germline CDR1 and CDR2: LGHNA and YNFKEQ. CDR3 in DNA: TGTGCCAGCAGCCAAGAAAGGGACACCTACAATGAGCAGTTCTTC. Translated, it gives CASSQERDTYNEQFF.